This T cell receptor (beta chain) stems from a study of PD-1 blockade in mismatch repair-deficient tumors. Study context: All were previously treated, progressing patients with eleven to twelve mismatch repair-deficient cancer types. Overall study findings and caveats: Tumor-resident clones, often undetectable pretreatment in blood, expanded then contracted after pembrolizumab.

The CDR3 has 17 amino acids. The ends lost 3 bases at V and 4 bases at J; junction bases unmatched: 12. The germline V gene has CDR1 SGHTA and CDR2 FQGNSA. This clone turned up a few times. Its antigen is still unknown. PCR or immunohistochemistry showed mismatch repair deficiency in every enrolled patient. TCR sequencing covered a few patients who responded to pembrolizumab. The method was immunoSEQ multiplex PCR; TCRdb's version includes in-frame clones alone and lacks a portion of them. The sample records about 68,000 clones, 78% being singletons. V is TRBV7-2 and J is TRBJ2-7, with 10 positions matching TRBD1. The sequence came from an adult with mismatch repair-deficient cancer. The material was peripheral blood, obtained 2 weeks after starting pembrolizumab. The CDR3 protein is CASSFLGGTGVLYEQYF. CDR3 nucleotides: TGTGCCAGCAGCTTTCTAGGTGGGACAGGGGTGTTGTACGAGCAGTACTTC. Full variable domain (remainder filled in from reference TRBV7-2 and TRBJ2-7): GAGVSQSPSNKVTEKGKDVELRCDPISGHTALYWYRQSLGQGLEFLIYFQGNSAPDKSGLPSDRFSAERTGGSVSTLTIQRTQQEDSAVYLCASSFLGGTGVLYEQYFGPGTRLTVT.